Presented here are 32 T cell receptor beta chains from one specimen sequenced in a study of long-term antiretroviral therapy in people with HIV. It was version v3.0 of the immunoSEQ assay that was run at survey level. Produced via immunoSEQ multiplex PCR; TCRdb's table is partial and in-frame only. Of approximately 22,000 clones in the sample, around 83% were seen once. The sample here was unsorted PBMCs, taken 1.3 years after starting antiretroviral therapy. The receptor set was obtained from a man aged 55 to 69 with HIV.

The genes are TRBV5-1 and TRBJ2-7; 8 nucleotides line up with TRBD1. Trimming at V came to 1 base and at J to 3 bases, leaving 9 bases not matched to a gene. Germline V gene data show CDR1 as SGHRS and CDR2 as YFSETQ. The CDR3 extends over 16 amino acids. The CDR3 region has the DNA TGCGCCAGCAGCTTGTTTTCAGGGGGCGAATACTACGAGCAGTACTTC. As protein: CASSLFSGGEYYEQYF.

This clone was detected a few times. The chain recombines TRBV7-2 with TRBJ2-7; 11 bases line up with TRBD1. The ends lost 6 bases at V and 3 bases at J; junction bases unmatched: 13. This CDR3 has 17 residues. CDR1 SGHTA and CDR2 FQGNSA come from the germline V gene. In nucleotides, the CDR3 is TGTGCCAGCAGTTTTCAAGGGTTGGACAGGGGGCTCTACGAGCAGTACTTC. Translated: CASSFQGLDRGLYEQYF.

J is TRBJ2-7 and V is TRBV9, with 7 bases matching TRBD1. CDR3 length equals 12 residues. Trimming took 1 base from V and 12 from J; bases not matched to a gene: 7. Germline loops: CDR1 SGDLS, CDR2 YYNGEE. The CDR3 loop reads CASSVRTGDLYF. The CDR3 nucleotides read TGTGCCAGCAGCGTACGGACAGGAGATTTGTACTTC.

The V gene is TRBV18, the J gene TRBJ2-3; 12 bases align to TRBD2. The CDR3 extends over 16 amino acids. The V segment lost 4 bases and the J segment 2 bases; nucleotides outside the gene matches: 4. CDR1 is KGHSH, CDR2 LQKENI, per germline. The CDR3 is CASSQRTSGNTDTQYF. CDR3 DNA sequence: TGTGCCAGCTCACAAAGGACTAGCGGGAACACAGATACGCAGTATTTT.

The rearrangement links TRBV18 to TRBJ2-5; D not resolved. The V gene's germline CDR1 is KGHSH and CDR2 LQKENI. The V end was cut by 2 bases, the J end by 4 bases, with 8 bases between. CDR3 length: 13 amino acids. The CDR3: CASSPSLIETQYF. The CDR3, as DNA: TGTGCCAGCTCACCAAGTCTAATAGAGACCCAGTACTTC.

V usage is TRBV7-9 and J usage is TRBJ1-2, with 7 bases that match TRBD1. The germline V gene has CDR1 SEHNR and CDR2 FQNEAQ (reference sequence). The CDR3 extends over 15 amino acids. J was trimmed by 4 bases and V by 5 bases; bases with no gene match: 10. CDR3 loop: CASSSTGTDLYGYTF. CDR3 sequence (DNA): TGTGCCAGCAGCAGCACCGGGACAGATCTCTATGGCTACACCTTC. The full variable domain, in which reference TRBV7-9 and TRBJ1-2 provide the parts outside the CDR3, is DTGVSQNPRHKITKRGQNVTFRCDPISEHNRLYWYRQTLGQGPEFLTYFQNEAQLEKSRLLSDRFSAERPKGSFSTLEIQRTEQGDSAMYLCASSSTGTDLYGYTFGSGTRLTVV.

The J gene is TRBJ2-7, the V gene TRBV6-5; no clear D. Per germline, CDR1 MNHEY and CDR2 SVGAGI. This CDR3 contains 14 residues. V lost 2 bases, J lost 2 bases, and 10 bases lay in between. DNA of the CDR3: TGTGCCAGCAGTTACACTTTGAAGGCCTACGAGCAGTACTTC. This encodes CASSYTLKAYEQYF.

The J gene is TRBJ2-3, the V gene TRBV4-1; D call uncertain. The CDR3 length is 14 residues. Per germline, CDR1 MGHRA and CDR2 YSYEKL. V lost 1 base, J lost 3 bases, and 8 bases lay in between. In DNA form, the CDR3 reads TGCGCCAGCAGCCAAGGGCCCGAAACAGATACGCAGTATTTT. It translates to CASSQGPETDTQYF.

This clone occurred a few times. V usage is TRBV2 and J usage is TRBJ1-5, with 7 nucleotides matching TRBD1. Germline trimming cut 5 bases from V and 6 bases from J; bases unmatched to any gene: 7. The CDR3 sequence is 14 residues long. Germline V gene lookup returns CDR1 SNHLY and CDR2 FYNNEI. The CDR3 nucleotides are TGTGCCAGCAGTTTCCAGGGGGAGGTTCAGCCCCAGCATTTT. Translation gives CASSFQGEVQPQHF.

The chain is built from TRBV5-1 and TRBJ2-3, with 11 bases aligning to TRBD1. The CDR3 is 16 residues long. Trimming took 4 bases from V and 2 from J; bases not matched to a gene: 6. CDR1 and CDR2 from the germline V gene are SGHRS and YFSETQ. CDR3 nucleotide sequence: TGCGCCAGCAGCGTGGGTGGACAGGGGGCCACAGATACGCAGTATTTT. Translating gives CASSVGGQGATDTQYF. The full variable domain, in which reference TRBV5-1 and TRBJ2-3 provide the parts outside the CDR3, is KAGVTQTPRYLIKTRGQQVTLSCSPISGHRSVSWYQQTPGQGLQFLFEYFSETQRNKGNFPGRFSGRQFSNSRSEMNVSTLELGDSALYLCASSVGGQGATDTQYFGPGTRLTVL.

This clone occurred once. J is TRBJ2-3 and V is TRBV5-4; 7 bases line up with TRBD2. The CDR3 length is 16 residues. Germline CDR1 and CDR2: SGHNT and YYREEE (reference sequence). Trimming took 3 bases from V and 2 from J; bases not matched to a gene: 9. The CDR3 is CASSSNPTSATDTQYF. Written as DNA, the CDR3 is TGTGCCAGCAGCTCAAACCCTACTAGCGCCACAGATACGCAGTATTTT.

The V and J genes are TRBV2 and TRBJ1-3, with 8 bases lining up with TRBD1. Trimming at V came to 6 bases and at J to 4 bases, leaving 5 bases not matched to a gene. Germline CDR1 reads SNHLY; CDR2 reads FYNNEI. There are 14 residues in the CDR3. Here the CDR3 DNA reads TGTGCCAGCAGCGCGGACAGGGCGGGAAACACCATATATTTT. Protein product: CASSADRAGNTIYF.

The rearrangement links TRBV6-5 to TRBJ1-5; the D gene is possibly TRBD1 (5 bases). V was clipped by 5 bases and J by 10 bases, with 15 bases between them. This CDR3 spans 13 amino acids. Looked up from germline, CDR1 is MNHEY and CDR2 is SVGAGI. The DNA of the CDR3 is TGTGCCAGCAGTATCTATTTGGGGGGACCCCAGCATTTT. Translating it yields CASSIYLGGPQHF.

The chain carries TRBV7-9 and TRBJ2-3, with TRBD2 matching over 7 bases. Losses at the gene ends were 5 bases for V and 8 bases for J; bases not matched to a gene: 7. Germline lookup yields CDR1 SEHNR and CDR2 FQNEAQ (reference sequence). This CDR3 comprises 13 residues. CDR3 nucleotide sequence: TGTGCCAGCAGCCCGGCGTGGGGGGGTACGCAGTATTTT. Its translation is CASSPAWGGTQYF. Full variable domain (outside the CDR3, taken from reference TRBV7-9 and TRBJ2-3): DTGVSQNPRHKITKRGQNVTFRCDPISEHNRLYWYRQTLGQGPEFLTYFQNEAQLEKSRLLSDRFSAERPKGSFSTLEIQRTEQGDSAMYLCASSPAWGGTQYFGPGTRLTVL.

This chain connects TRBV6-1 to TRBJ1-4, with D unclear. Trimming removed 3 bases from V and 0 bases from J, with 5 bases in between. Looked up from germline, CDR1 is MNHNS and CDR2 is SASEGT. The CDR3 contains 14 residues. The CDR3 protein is CASSDVSTNEKLFF. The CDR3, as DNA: TGTGCCAGCAGTGATGTGTCAACTAATGAAAAACTGTTTTTT.

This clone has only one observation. The CDR3 region is CASSQAGGNSPLHF. The CDR3 DNA is TGCGCCAGCAGCCAAGCTGGTGGGAATTCACCCCTCCACTTT. The rearrangement links TRBV4-1 to TRBJ1-6, with no clear D. V was shortened by 1 base and J by 7 bases, with 8 bases between the two germline ends. The CDR3 runs 14 residues. Germline CDR1 reads MGHRA; CDR2 reads YSYEKL.

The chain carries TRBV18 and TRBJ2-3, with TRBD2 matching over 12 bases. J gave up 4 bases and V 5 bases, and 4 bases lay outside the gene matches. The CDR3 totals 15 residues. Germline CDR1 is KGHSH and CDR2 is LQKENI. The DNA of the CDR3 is TGTGCCAGCTCAGAGACTAGCGGGAGATCAGATACGCAGTATTTT. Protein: CASSETSGRSDTQYF.

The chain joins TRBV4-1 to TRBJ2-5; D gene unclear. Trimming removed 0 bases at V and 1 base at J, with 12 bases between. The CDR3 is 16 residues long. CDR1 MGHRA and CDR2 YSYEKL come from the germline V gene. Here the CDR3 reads CASSQEAFGSQETQYF. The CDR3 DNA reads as TGCGCCAGCAGCCAAGAGGCTTTCGGCAGCCAAGAGACCCAGTACTTC.

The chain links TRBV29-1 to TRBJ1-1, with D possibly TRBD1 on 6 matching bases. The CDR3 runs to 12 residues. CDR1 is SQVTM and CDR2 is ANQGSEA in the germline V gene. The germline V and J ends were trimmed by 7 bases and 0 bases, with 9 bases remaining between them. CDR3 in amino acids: CSAGQLNTEAFF. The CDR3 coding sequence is TGCAGCGCAGGACAGTTGAACACTGAAGCTTTCTTT.

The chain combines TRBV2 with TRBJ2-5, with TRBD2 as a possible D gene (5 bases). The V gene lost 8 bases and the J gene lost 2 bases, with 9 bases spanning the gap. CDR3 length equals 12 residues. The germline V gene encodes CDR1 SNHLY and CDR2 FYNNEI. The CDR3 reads CASVRRQETQYF. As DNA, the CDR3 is TGTGCCAGCGTCCGGAGGCAAGAGACCCAGTACTTC.

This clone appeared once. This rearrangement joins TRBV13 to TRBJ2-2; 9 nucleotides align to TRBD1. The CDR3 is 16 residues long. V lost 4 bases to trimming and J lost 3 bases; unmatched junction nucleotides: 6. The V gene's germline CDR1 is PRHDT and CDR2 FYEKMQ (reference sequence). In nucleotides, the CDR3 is TGTGCCAGCAGCTCCCGACAGGGGGGAGACACCGGGGAGCTGTTTTTT. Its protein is CASSSRQGGDTGELFF.

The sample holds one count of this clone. The CDR3 DNA sequence: TGTGCCAGCAGTGGGTGGGAGTATGGCTACACCTTC. Residues: CASSGWEYGYTF. The gene calls are TRBV6-5 and TRBJ1-2, with unresolved D. This CDR3 has 12 residues. CDR1 and CDR2 from the germline V gene are MNHEY and SVGAGI. Trimming removed 5 bases from V and 5 bases from J, with 9 bases in between.

The CDR3 nucleotides are TGTGCCAGCAGCCCCCCCGGGAGGCTACCTCAAGAGACCCAGTACTTC. Protein sequence: CASSPPGRLPQETQYF. The rearrangement uses TRBV7-9 and TRBJ2-5; TRBD2 aligns across 7 bases. Germline CDR1 SEHNR, CDR2 FQNEAQ (reference sequence). The V gene end was trimmed by 5 bases and the J gene end by 2 bases; junction bases not matched to a gene: 11. The CDR3 totals 16 residues.

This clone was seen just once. Here the CDR3 reads CASKLAGGTTYEQYF. Written as DNA, the CDR3 is TGTGCCAGCAAACTAGCGGGAGGGACAACCTACGAGCAGTACTTC. The J gene is TRBJ2-7, the V gene TRBV7-3; 13 nucleotides line up with TRBD2. In germline, CDR1 is SGHTA, CDR2 FQGTGA. This CDR3 is 15 amino acids long. The J segment lost 2 bases and the V segment lost 7 bases, leaving 5 bases of the junction unmatched.

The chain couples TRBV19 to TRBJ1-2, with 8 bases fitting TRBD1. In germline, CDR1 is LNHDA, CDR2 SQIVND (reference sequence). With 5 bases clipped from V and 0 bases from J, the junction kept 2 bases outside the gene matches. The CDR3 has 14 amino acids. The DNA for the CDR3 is TGTGCCAGTAGTTGGGGACAGGCTAACTATGGCTACACCTTC. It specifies CASSWGQANYGYTF.

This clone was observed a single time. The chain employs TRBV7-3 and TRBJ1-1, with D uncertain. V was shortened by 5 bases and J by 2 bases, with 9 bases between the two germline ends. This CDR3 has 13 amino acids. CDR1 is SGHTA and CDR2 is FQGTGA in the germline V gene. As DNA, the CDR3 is TGTGCCAGCAGCCCCAGGCCTAACACTGAAGCTTTCTTT. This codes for CASSPRPNTEAFF.

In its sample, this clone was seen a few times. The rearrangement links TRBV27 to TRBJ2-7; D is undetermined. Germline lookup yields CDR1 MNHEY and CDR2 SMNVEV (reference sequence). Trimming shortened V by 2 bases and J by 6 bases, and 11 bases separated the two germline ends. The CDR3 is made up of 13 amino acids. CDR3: CASSLLNIGEQYF. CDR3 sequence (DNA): TGTGCCAGCAGTTTACTGAATATCGGCGAGCAGTACTTC.

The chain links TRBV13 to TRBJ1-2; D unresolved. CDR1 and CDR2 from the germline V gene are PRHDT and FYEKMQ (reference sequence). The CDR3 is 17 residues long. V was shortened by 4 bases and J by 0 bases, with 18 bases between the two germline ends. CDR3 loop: CASSSRTEPTSNYGYTF. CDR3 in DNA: TGTGCCAGCAGCTCTAGGACGGAGCCAACCTCTAACTATGGCTACACCTTC.

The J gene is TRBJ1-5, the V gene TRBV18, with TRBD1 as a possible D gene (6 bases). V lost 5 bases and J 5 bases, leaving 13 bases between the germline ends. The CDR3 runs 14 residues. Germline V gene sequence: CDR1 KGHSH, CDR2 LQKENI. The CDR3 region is CASSSGGGHQPQHF. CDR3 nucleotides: TGTGCCAGCTCATCGGGGGGCGGGCATCAGCCCCAGCATTTT.

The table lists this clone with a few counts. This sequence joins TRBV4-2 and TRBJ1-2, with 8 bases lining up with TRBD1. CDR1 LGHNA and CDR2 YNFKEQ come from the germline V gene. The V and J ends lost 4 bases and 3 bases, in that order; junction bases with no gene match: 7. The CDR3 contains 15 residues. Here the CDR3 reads CASSPIDRGYYGYTF. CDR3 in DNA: TGTGCCAGCAGCCCGATAGACAGGGGCTACTATGGCTACACCTTC.

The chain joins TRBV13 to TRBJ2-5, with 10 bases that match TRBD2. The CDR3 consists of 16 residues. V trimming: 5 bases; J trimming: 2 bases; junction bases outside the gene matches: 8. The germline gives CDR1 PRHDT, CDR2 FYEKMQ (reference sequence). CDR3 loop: CASSPRGSGGQETQYF. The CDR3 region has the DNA TGTGCCAGCAGCCCCCGGGGTAGCGGGGGGCAAGAGACCCAGTACTTC.

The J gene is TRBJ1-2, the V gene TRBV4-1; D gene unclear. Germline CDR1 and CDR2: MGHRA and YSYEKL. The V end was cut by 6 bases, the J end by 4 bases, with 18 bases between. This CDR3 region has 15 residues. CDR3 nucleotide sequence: TGCGCCAGCAGAGACATGCCCGTCGTGGGCTATGGCTACACCTTC. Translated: CASRDMPVVGYGYTF.